This TCR beta chain was obtained from a study of a mutant IDH1 vaccine in newly diagnosed glioma. Study-level information: Vaccination was launched 4-6 weeks after radiotherapy alone, or with temozolomide cycles. Among treated patients, about 60% were male and roughly 38% female, and mean age was 40.4 years. Earlier treatment was radiotherapy, temozolomide, or both, with most getting both.

Notes on this clone: Its antigen is not identified.

Time point given: week 23, last vaccination. Alongside topical imiquimod, each dose of vaccine comprised 300 ug of mutant IDH1 20-mer peptide. This CDR3 contains 14 residues. Unmatched junction bases numbered 7, after V lost 6 bases and J lost 0 bases. Germline assignment: CDR1 SQVTM and CDR2 ANQGSEA. The assay was immunoSEQ multiplex PCR, and TCRdb's table has in-frame clones only and misses some. The repertoire holds 70,000 to 90,000 clones, with roughly 85% as singletons. The TCR sequence derives from a man aged 25 to 40 with glioma. Some clones in this sample may be carry-over from other donors' samples. The sequences come from PBMCs, collected from a glioma patient whose treatment included an IDH1 peptide vaccine. The gene calls are TRBV29-1 and TRBJ2-7; 8 bases fit TRBD2. Here the CDR3 reads CSVLWLAGSYEQYF. CDR3 bases: TGCAGCGTCCTGTGGCTAGCGGGCTCCTACGAGCAGTACTTC.